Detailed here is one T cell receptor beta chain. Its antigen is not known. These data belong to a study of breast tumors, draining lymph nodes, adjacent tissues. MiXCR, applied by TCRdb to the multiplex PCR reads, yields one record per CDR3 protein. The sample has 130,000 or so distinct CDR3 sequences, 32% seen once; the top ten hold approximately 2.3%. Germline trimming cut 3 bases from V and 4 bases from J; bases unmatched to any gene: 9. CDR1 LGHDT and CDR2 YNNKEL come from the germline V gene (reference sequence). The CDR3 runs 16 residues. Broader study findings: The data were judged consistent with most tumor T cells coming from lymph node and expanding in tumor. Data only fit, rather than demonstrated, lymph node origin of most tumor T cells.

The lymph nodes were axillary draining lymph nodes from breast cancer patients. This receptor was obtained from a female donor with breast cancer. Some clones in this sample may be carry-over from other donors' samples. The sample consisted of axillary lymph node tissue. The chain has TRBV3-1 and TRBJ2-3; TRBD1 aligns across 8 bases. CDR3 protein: CASSQGQATRADTQYF. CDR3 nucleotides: TGTGCCAGCAGCCAGGGACAGGCGACCCGCGCAGATACGCAGTATTTT.